This T cell receptor beta chain comes out of a study of glioma-infiltrating T cells after dendritic cell vaccination. Method: immunoSEQ multiplex PCR; TCRdb's copy keeps in-frame clones and lacks some. This sample has more than 60,000 clones, with 75% to 90% found just once. CDR1 is SGHRS, CDR2 YFSETQ, per germline. The germline V and J ends were trimmed by 3 bases and 5 bases, with 12 bases remaining between them. This CDR3 spans 14 amino acids. The sample here was blood, taken before dendritic cell vaccination. The source of this sequence is a human donor with glioblastoma. This chain uses TRBV5-1 with TRBJ2-1, with D tentatively TRBD1 (6 bases). CDR3 protein: CASSSQGIHNEQFF. CDR3 bases: TGCGCCAGCAGCTCCCAGGGGATCCACAATGAGCAGTTCTTC. Filled out from reference TRBV5-1 and TRBJ2-1, the complete variable domain reads KAGVTQTPRYLIKTRGQQVTLSCSPISGHRSVSWYQQTPGQGLQFLFEYFSETQRNKGNFPGRFSGRQFSNSRSEMNVSTLELGDSALYLCASSSQGIHNEQFFGPGTRLTVL.